The clone carrying this T cell receptor beta chain showed up just a few times. CDR3 length: 14 amino acids. The germline V gene encodes CDR1 SGHTA and CDR2 FQGNSA. V was clipped by 5 bases and J by 0 bases, with 11 bases between them. This specimen comes from a study of early T cells in non-severe SARS-CoV-2 infection. Attachment of unique molecular identifiers to individual cDNA molecules was performed. TCRdb itself ran the 5' RACE reads through MiXCR, one entry per CDR3 protein. Of roughly 40,000 distinct CDR3 sequences detected, under 9.5% appear once; the ten largest clones hold approximately 8%. The sample consisted of whole blood. The chain has TRBV7-2 and TRBJ2-7; D remains unclear. This clonotype was obtained from an adult who was a healthcare worker with PCR-confirmed SARS-CoV-2 infection or an uninfected control (not recorded which). In DNA, the CDR3 is TGTGCCAGCAGCCCTTGGCGGAGCTCCTACGAGCAGTACTTC. It encodes CASSPWRSSYEQYF.